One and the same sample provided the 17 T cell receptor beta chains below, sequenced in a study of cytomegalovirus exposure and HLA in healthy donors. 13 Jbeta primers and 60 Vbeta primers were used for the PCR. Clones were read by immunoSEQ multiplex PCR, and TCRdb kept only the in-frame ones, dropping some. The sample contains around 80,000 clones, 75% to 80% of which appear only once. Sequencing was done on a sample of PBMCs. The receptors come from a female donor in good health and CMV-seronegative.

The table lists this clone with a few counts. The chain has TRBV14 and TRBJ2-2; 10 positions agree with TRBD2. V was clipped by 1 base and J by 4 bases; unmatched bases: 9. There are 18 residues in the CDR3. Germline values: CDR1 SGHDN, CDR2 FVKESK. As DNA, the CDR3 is TGTGCCAGCAGCCAAGTAAGCGGGAGGGCCTGGAGCACCGGGGAGCTGTTTTTT. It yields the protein CASSQVSGRAWSTGELFF.

CDR3: CASRGMGGANEKLFF. The DNA of the CDR3 is TGTGCCAGCAGGGGGATGGGCGGGGCTAATGAAAAACTGTTTTTT. V usage is TRBV6-1 and J usage is TRBJ1-4; D ambiguous. Trimming removed 6 bases from V and 3 bases from J, with 14 bases in between. Germline loops: CDR1 MNHNS, CDR2 SASEGT. The CDR3 runs 15 residues.

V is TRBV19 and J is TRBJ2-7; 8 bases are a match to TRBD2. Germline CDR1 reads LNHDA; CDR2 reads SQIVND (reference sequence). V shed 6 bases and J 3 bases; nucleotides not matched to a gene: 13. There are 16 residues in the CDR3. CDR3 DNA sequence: TGTGCCAGTAGCGGGGGGGCCGGGGGCGGTTACTACGAGCAGTACTTC. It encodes CASSGGAGGGYYEQYF.

The CDR3 sequence is CSRTSGYEQYF. The CDR3 DNA reads TGCAGTAGGACTAGCGGCTACGAGCAGTACTTC. The chain combines TRBV20-1 with TRBJ2-7, with TRBD2 matching over 10 bases. Germline V gene sequence: CDR1 DFQATT, CDR2 SNEGSKA (reference sequence). Germline trimming cut 8 bases from V and 3 bases from J; bases unmatched to any gene: 1. The CDR3 runs 11 residues.

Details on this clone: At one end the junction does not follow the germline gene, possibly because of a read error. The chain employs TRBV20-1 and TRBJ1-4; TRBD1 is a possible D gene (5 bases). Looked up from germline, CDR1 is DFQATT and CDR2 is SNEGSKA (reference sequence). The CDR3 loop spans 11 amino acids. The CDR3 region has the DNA TGCAGTGCTAGAGGGGAGGGCGGGGGGATTTTT. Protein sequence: CSARGEGGGIF.

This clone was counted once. CDR3 in DNA: TGTGCCAGCTCAGCCCCAACCGGGACTAGCGTTGGAGAGACCCAGTACTTC. The encoded protein is CASSAPTGTSVGETQYF. The chain uses TRBV18 and TRBJ2-5; 10 positions match TRBD2. CDR1 and CDR2 from the germline V gene are KGHSH and LQKENI. J was trimmed by 4 bases and V by 5 bases; bases with no gene match: 13. The CDR3 has 17 amino acids.

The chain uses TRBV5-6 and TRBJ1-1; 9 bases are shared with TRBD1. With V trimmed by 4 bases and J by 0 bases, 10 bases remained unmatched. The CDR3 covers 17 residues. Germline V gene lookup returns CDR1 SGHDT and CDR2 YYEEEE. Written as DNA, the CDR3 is TGTGCCAGCAGCCGACAGGGGGTGGTTGAGGTGAACACTGAAGCTTTCTTT. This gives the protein CASSRQGVVEVNTEAFF. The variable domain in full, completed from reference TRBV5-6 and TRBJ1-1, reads DAGVTQSPTHLIKTRGQQVTLRCSPKSGHDTVSWYQQALGQGPQFIFQYYEEEERQRGNFPDRFSGHQFPNYSSELNVNALLLGDSALYLCASSRQGVVEVNTEAFFGQGTRLTVV.

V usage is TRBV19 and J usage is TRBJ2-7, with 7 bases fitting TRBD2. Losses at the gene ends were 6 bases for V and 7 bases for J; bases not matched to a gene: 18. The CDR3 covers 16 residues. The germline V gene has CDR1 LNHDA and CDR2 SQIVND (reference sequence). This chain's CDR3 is CASSPGLPFARDEQYF. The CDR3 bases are TGTGCCAGTAGCCCGGGACTACCTTTCGCTCGGGATGAGCAGTACTTC.

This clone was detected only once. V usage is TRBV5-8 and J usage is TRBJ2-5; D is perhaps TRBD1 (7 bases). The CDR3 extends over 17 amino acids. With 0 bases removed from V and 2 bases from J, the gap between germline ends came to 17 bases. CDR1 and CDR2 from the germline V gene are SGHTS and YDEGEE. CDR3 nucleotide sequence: TGTGCCAGCAGCTTGGGGGCGGGGACAGCCCGTCAAGAGACCCAGTACTTC. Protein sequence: CASSLGAGTARQETQYF.

This CDR3 reads CASMAGLYEQYF. For the CDR3, the DNA is TGTGCCAGCATGGCAGGGCTCTACGAGCAGTACTTC. This chain links TRBV2 with TRBJ2-7; a possible D gene is TRBD1 (5 bases). The CDR3 covers 12 residues. CDR1 is SNHLY, CDR2 FYNNEI, per germline. V lost 7 bases and J lost 3, with 10 bases in between.

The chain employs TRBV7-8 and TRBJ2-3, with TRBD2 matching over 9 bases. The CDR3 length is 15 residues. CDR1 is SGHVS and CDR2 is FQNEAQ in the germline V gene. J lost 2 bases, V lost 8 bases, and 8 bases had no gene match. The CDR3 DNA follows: TGTGCCAGCGGAATTAGCGGGGGACTCACAGATACGCAGTATTTT. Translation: CASGISGGLTDTQYF.

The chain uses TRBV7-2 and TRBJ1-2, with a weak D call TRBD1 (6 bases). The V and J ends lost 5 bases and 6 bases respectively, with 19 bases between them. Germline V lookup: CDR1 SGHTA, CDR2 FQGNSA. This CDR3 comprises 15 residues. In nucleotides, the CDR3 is TGTGCCAGCAGCCCTTTTGGGGGGGCGCGAAATGGCTACACCTTC. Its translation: CASSPFGGARNGYTF.

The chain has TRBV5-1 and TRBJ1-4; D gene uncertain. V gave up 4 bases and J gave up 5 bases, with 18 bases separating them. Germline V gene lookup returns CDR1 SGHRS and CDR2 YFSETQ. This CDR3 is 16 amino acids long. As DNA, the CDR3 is TGCGCCAGCAGCCCTCGACCCGACACTTTCAATGAAAAACTGTTTTTT. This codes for CASSPRPDTFNEKLFF.

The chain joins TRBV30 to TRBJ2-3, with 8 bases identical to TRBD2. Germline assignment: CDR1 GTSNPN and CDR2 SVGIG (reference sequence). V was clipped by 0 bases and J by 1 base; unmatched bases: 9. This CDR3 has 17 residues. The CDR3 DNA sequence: TGTGCCTGGAGTGTAAGCTTTCAACTAGCGGGCACAGATACGCAGTATTTT. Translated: CAWSVSFQLAGTDTQYF.

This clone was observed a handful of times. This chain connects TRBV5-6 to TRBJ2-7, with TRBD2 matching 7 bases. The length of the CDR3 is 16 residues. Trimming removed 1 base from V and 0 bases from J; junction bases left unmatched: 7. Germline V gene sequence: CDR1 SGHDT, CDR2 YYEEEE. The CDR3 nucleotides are TGTGCCAGCAGCTTGTGGGCTAGCGGAGACTCCTACGAGCAGTACTTC. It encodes CASSLWASGDSYEQYF.

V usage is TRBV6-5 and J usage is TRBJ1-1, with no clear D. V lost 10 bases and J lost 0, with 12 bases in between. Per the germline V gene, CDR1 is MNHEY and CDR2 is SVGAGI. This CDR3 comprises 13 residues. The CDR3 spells CATGVLVNTEAFF. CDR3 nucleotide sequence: TGTGCCACCGGTGTGCTGGTGAACACTGAAGCTTTCTTT.

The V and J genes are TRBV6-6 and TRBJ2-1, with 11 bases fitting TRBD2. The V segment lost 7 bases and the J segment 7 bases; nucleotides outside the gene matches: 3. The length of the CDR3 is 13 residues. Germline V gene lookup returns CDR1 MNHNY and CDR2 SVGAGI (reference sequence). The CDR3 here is CASTASGRNEQFF. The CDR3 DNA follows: TGTGCCAGCACTGCTAGCGGGAGGAATGAGCAGTTCTTC.